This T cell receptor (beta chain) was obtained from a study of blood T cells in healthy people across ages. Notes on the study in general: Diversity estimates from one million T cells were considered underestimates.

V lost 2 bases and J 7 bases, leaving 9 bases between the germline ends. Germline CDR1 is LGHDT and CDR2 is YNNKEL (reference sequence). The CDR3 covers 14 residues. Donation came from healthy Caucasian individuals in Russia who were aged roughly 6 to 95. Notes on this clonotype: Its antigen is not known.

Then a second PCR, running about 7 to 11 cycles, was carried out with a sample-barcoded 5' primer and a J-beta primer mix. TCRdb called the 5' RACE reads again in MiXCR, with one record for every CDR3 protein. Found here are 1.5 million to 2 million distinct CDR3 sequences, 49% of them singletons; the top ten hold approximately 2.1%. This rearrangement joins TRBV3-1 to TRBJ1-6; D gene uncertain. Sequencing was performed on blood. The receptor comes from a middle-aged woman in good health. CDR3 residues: CASSQFYQNSPLHF. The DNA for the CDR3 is TGTGCCAGCAGCCAATTCTACCAAAATTCACCCCTCCACTTT.